This T cell receptor (beta chain) was profiled in a study of blood T cell repertoires in COVID-19. Overall study context: Collection of acute and convalescent COVID-19 samples took place in the United States, Italy and Spain. T cells, B-cell-depleted T cells, or PBMCs supplied cDNA or gDNA.

Per the original methods: Amplifying reference gene primers gave estimates of nucleated cell counts. Clones were sequenced by immunoSEQ multiplex PCR, and TCRdb holds only the in-frame ones, with some missing. D and trimming come from the DNA, and the V and J calls and clone size come from that table. The sample records around 200,000 clones, less than 90% being singletons. The length of the CDR3 is 15 residues. Unmatched junction bases numbered 6, after V lost 8 bases and J lost 4 bases. CDR1 is MNHEY, CDR2 SMNVEV, per germline (reference sequence). This receptor was taken from a man in his sixties or seventies with active or convalescent COVID-19. The chain joins TRBV27 to TRBJ2-5, with 14 bases lining up with TRBD2. Sequenced material: peripheral blood. CDR3 DNA: TGTGCCAGCGGGACTAGCGGGAGCTTAGTAGAGACCCAGTACTTC. Protein: CASGTSGSLVETQYF.